The 10 T cell receptor beta chains presented below share a single source sample, sequenced in a study of spatial heterogeneity in lung cancer. Findings and caveats of the study: Tumor mutation counts were tracked by expanded intratumoral alpha and beta TCR counts.

TCRdb re-derived calls from the 5' RACE reads in MiXCR, one entry per CDR3 protein. The sample holds 6,000 to 8,500 distinct CDR3 sequences, under 15% seen once. Their antigens are not known. Time point: sample taken at primary tumor resection. Sequenced here: lung tumor tissue, sampled at surgery. The receptors were gathered from a male donor with early-stage non-small cell lung cancer.

By share of the sample, this clonotype is medium-sized. This beta chain is an unintended read in a library built for alpha chains; its size means little. The V and J genes are TRBV7-9 and TRBJ2-1; the match to TRBD2 covers 10 bases. Unmatched junction bases numbered 7, after V lost 1 base and J lost 7 bases. The CDR3 has 16 residues. Germline V gene lookup returns CDR1 SEHNR and CDR2 FQNEAQ (reference sequence). Here the CDR3 DNA reads TGTGCCAGCAGCTTAGAAGCGGGAGGGCCGAGTAATGAGCAGTTCTTC. It specifies CASSLEAGGPSNEQFF.

This clonotype was seen at least ten times. In a library made to pick up alpha chains, this beta chain is a stray read with a size that means little. The rearrangement joins TRBV5-6 to TRBJ2-2; D is perhaps TRBD1 (5 bases). The V end lost 4 bases, the J end lost 4 bases, and 8 bases lay between the germline ends. CDR1 is SGHDT and CDR2 is YYEEEE in the germline V gene. The CDR3 totals 13 residues. DNA of the CDR3: TGTGCCAGCAGCATCAGGGTCACCGGGGAGCTGTTTTTT. The encoded protein is CASSIRVTGELFF.

In the case of this clonotype: This beta chain appears as a stray read in a library generated for alpha chains; its size is not informative. The J gene is TRBJ1-5, the V gene TRBV3-1; D might be TRBD1 (5 bases). Trimming pared 6 bases from V and 11 bases from J, leaving 17 bases between. The CDR3 runs 13 residues. Germline V lookup: CDR1 LGHDT, CDR2 YNNKEL (reference sequence). DNA for the CDR3: TGTGCCAGCAGTCGGGACTGGGATTCTGCCCAGCATTTT. Its protein product is CASSRDWDSAQHF.

In its sample, this clonotype was seen many times. Little can be read into the size of this beta chain, an off-target read in a library designed for alpha chains. This chain joins TRBV12-3 or TRBV12-4 and TRBJ1-2; a weak D match, TRBD1 (5 bases). The CDR3 has 13 amino acids. V was shortened by 4 bases and J by 5 bases, with 11 bases between the two germline ends. The CDR3 DNA reads as TGTGCCAGCAGTTCTATGGGGGGGTATGGCTACACCTTC. Its translation is CASSSMGGYGYTF.

This clonotype is deemed medium-sized. Because the library targeted alpha chains, this beta chain is an off-target read whose size means little. This chain uses TRBV12-3 or TRBV12-4 with TRBJ2-3; D gene ambiguous. The ends were cut back, 2 bases at V and 4 bases at J, with 13 bases in the middle. The CDR3 sequence is 15 residues long. The CDR3 region is CASSLWGRSADTQYF. CDR3 coding DNA: TGTGCCAGCAGTTTATGGGGAAGGTCCGCAGATACGCAGTATTTT.

This clonotype was observed many times. This beta chain came through as a stray read in a library set up for alpha chains, and its size says little. The chain uses TRBV7-8 and TRBJ2-2; weak D call: TRBD1 (5 bases). With 5 bases removed from V and 6 bases from J, the gap between germline ends came to 13 bases. This CDR3 has 14 amino acids. The V gene's germline CDR1 is SGHVS and CDR2 FQNEAQ. The CDR3 spells CASSATGSPGELFF. The DNA of the CDR3 is TGTGCCAGCAGCGCCACAGGATCCCCCGGGGAGCTGTTTTTT.

In its sample, this clonotype is medium-sized (0.01 to 0.1%). Since it is a stray read in a library aimed at alpha chains, this beta chain has a size that is not meaningful. The rearrangement links TRBV28 to TRBJ1-5; the D gene is possibly TRBD1 (5 bases). The V end was cut by 5 bases, the J end by 9 bases, with 23 bases between. This CDR3 has 16 residues. Germline CDR1 reads MDHEN; CDR2 reads SYDVKM. CDR3 amino acids: CASSPALGLSGMPQHF. As DNA, the CDR3 is TGTGCCAGCAGTCCCGCCTTGGGACTGTCTGGGATGCCCCAGCATTTT.

This clonotype was detected many times. Within a library made for alpha chains, this beta chain is off target, and its count is uninformative. This chain uses TRBV7-2 with TRBJ2-7, with no clear D. The CDR3 has 12 amino acids. Trimming shortened V by 5 bases and J by 3 bases, and 8 bases separated the two germline ends. Germline CDR1 SGHTA, CDR2 FQGNSA. This CDR3 is CASSVPGYEQYF. The CDR3 DNA sequence: TGTGCCAGCAGCGTCCCGGGCTACGAGCAGTACTTC. The complete variable domain, with remaining parts taken from reference TRBV7-2 and TRBJ2-7, reads GAGVSQSPSNKVTEKGKDVELRCDPISGHTALYWYRQSLGQGLEFLIYFQGNSAPDKSGLPSDRFSAERTGGSVSTLTIQRTQQEDSAVYLCASSVPGYEQYFGPGTRLTVT.

This clonotype has at least ten counts. In a library made to pick up alpha chains, this beta chain is a stray read with a size that means little. The rearrangement uses TRBV7-9 and TRBJ1-2, with a possible D match to TRBD1 (6 bases). The CDR3 is made up of 16 amino acids. Germline CDR1 is SEHNR and CDR2 is FQNEAQ (reference sequence). The V gene lost 3 bases and the J gene lost 0 bases, with 14 bases spanning the gap. The CDR3 DNA sequence: TGTGCCAGCAGCTTTGCTGGGGACACAGCTAACTATGGCTACACCTTC. This gives the protein CASSFAGDTANYGYTF.

About this clonotype itself: A library prepared for alpha chains yielded this beta chain as an off-target read; its size is of little meaning. The chain uses TRBV29-1 and TRBJ1-1, with D possibly being TRBD1 (5 bases). This CDR3 has 13 amino acids. The germline CDR1 and CDR2 sequences are SQVTM and ANQGSEA. Trimming pared 5 bases from V and 1 base from J, leaving 11 bases between. The CDR3 sequence: CSVHTGENTEAFF. In DNA form, the CDR3 reads TGCAGCGTTCATACAGGAGAGAACACTGAAGCTTTCTTT.